The clone carrying this T cell receptor beta chain showed up just a few times. This specimen comes from a study of identical twins. In TCRdb, the 5' RACE reads were re-called with MiXCR into one record per CDR3 protein. The table lists around 1.7 million distinct CDR3 sequences, roughly 35% of them singletons. The CDR3 sequence is 15 residues long. Germline CDR1 SGHDT, CDR2 YYEEEE. Trimming shortened V by 4 bases and J by 0 bases, and 14 bases separated the two germline ends. The receptor comes from a newborn girl in good health. The genes are TRBV5-6 and TRBJ2-7, with D perhaps TRBD2 (5 bases). Sequenced material: cord blood. The CDR3 coding sequence is TGTGCCAGCAGCGGGCTACTAGGTACCTCCTACGAGCAGTACTTC. This codes for CASSGLLGTSYEQYF.